Each of the 27 T cell receptor beta chains below was sequenced from the same sample in a study of blood T cell repertoires in COVID-19. Using immunoSEQ multiplex PCR, the repertoire was profiled, and TCRdb retains in-frame clones only, with some absent. This table has roughly 220,000 clones, about four fifths appearing once. The sequenced material came from peripheral blood. These receptors were taken from a woman between 55 and 75 years old with acute or convalescent COVID-19.

The rearrangement uses TRBV18 and TRBJ2-5, with TRBD1 matching 7 bases. CDR3 length equals 16 residues. The J segment lost 2 bases and the V segment lost 2 bases, leaving 8 bases of the junction unmatched. Per the germline V gene, CDR1 is KGHSH and CDR2 is LQKENI. The CDR3 region is CASSPVKGQEQETQYF. The CDR3 DNA sequence: TGTGCCAGCTCACCAGTGAAAGGACAGGAGCAAGAGACCCAGTACTTC.

This chain joins TRBV10-1 and TRBJ1-5; the match to TRBD1 covers 7 bases. Losses at the gene ends were 6 bases for V and 2 bases for J; bases not matched to a gene: 10. Germline values: CDR1 WNHNN, CDR2 SYGVQD (reference sequence). The CDR3 extends over 16 amino acids. In nucleotides, the CDR3 is TGCGCCAGCAGGAAAATAACAGGGGATGGCAATCAGCCCCAGCATTTT. This gives the protein CASRKITGDGNQPQHF.

This clone was detected a few times. The J gene is TRBJ1-1, the V gene TRBV5-6; D is perhaps TRBD1 (5 bases). V was pared by 0 bases and J by 1 base, with 10 bases between. The CDR3 is made up of 15 amino acids. The germline V gene has CDR1 SGHDT and CDR2 YYEEEE. This CDR3 reads CASSLARGRNTEAFF. CDR3 sequence (DNA): TGTGCCAGCAGCTTGGCAAGGGGCAGGAACACTGAAGCTTTCTTT.

The V gene is TRBV25-1, the J gene TRBJ1-4; TRBD1 matches at 7 bases. Trimming took 6 bases from V and 8 from J; bases not matched to a gene: 6. Per the germline V gene, CDR1 is MGHDK and CDR2 is SYGVNS. This CDR3 is built from 13 residues. The CDR3 sequence: CASRAGGNEKLFF. CDR3 sequence (DNA): TGTGCCAGCAGAGCAGGGGGTAACGAAAAACTGTTTTTT.

The count of this clone is one. The chain links TRBV4-3 to TRBJ1-2; 8 positions agree with TRBD1. Germline assignment: CDR1 LGHNA and CDR2 YSLEER. After removal of 1 base from V and 7 bases from J, the junction contained 8 bases not matched to a gene. The CDR3 consists of 15 residues. The CDR3 loop reads CASSQGTGFPSGYTF. CDR3 nucleotide sequence: TGCGCCAGCAGCCAAGGGACAGGGTTTCCCTCTGGCTACACCTTC.

This clone was counted once. The CDR3 reads CASRPDRDSYNYGYTF. In nucleotides, the CDR3 is TGTGCCAGCAGGCCGGACCGGGACAGTTATAACTATGGCTACACCTTC. This chain connects TRBV28 to TRBJ1-2; 7 bases fit TRBD1. The V segment lost 6 bases and the J segment 1 base; nucleotides outside the gene matches: 11. The germline V gene encodes CDR1 MDHEN and CDR2 SYDVKM. There are 16 residues in the CDR3.

This clone came up once. The chain is built from TRBV6-5 and TRBJ2-7, with 10 bases matching TRBD1. V lost 6 bases, J lost 1 base, and 6 bases stayed unmatched. CDR3 length: 15 residues. The germline CDR1 and CDR2 sequences are MNHEY and SVGAGI. The CDR3 nucleotides read TGTGCCAGCAGGCCGGGACAGGGGATTTCCTACGAGCAGTACTTC. Protein: CASRPGQGISYEQYF.

V is TRBV6-2 or TRBV6-3 and J is TRBJ2-5, with 9 positions matching TRBD2. V shed 2 bases and J 4 bases; nucleotides not matched to a gene: 5. The CDR3 length is 15 residues. Germline lookup yields CDR1 MNHEY and CDR2 SVGEGT. The CDR3 nucleotides read TGTGCCAGCAGTTACGGCGGGGGGGCCAGAGAGACCCAGTACTTC. Protein product: CASSYGGGARETQYF.

The chain combines TRBV5-1 with TRBJ2-1; 13 bases map to TRBD2. Germline CDR1 reads SGHRS; CDR2 reads YFSETQ. CDR3 size: 16 residues. Trimming took 4 bases from V and 2 from J; bases not matched to a gene: 3. In nucleotides, the CDR3 is TGCGCCAGCAGCGGAACTAGCGGGGGGGCCTACAATGAGCAGTTCTTC. As protein: CASSGTSGGAYNEQFF.

The genes are TRBV19 and TRBJ1-4; TRBD1 is a possible D gene (5 bases). CDR3 length: 15 residues. Per the germline V gene, CDR1 is LNHDA and CDR2 is SQIVND (reference sequence). The V end was cut by 7 bases, the J end by 3 bases, with 15 bases between. The CDR3 here is CASTYIGQANEKLFF. Written as DNA, the CDR3 is TGTGCCAGTACCTACATCGGACAAGCTAATGAAAAACTGTTTTTT.

The chain employs TRBV5-4 and TRBJ1-3, with D uncertain. The V end was cut by 4 bases, the J end by 7 bases, with 21 bases between. Germline CDR1 is SGHNT and CDR2 is YYREEE (reference sequence). The CDR3 has 16 residues. Here the CDR3 reads CASSPEPGLGGNTIYF. The DNA of the CDR3 is TGTGCCAGCAGCCCCGAACCTGGACTTGGTGGGAACACCATATATTTT.

The chain combines TRBV6-5 with TRBJ2-7, with 7 bases identical to TRBD2. Germline CDR1 MNHEY, CDR2 SVGAGI. V dropped 2 bases and J dropped 3; count of bases not matched to a gene: 1. The CDR3 length is 13 residues. The CDR3 nucleotides are TGTGCCAGCAGTTACGCGGGGGTCTACGAGCAGTACTTC. It translates to CASSYAGVYEQYF.

The chain combines TRBV7-9 with TRBJ1-4; D ambiguous. V was shortened by 0 bases and J by 7 bases, with 15 bases between the two germline ends. The CDR3 extends over 16 amino acids. Germline values: CDR1 SEHNR, CDR2 FQNEAQ (reference sequence). CDR3 residues: CASSLALGGRSEKLFF. The CDR3 nucleotides are TGTGCCAGCAGCTTAGCGCTCGGTGGAAGGAGTGAAAAACTGTTTTTT. The complete variable domain, with remaining parts taken from reference TRBV7-9 and TRBJ1-4, reads DTGVSQNPRHKITKRGQNVTFRCDPISEHNRLYWYRQTLGQGPEFLTYFQNEAQLEKSRLLSDRFSAERPKGSFSTLEIQRTEQGDSAMYLCASSLALGGRSEKLFFGSGTQLSVL.

The chain uses TRBV2 and TRBJ2-3; 11 positions agree with TRBD2. Germline trimming cut 7 bases from V and 2 bases from J; bases unmatched to any gene: 11. Germline loops: CDR1 SNHLY, CDR2 FYNNEI. The length of the CDR3 is 17 residues. This CDR3 reads CASTKKLAGAPTDTQYF. The CDR3 nucleotides read TGTGCCAGCACCAAGAAACTAGCGGGGGCCCCCACAGATACGCAGTATTTT. Full variable domain (missing parts from reference TRBV2 and TRBJ2-3): EPEVTQTPSHQVTQMGQEVILRCVPISNHLYFYWYRQILGQKVEFLVSFYNNEISEKSEIFDDQFSVERPDGSNFTLKIRSTKLEDSAMYFCASTKKLAGAPTDTQYFGPGTRLTVL.

The rearrangement links TRBV30 to TRBJ2-3; 8 bases are shared with TRBD2. Unmatched junction bases numbered 10, after V lost 4 bases and J lost 4 bases. The CDR3 covers 15 residues. Germline loops: CDR1 GTSNPN, CDR2 SVGIG (reference sequence). Written as DNA, the CDR3 is TGTGCCTGGACCCCCGGGGGGGGAGCCGCAGATACGCAGTATTTT. This translates into CAWTPGGGAADTQYF.

The chain employs TRBV6-6 and TRBJ1-1, with 7 bases aligning to TRBD1. Germline lookup yields CDR1 MNHNY and CDR2 SVGAGI (reference sequence). The CDR3 runs to 13 residues. V was pared by 6 bases and J by 5 bases, with 6 bases of the junction left unmatched. CDR3 in amino acids: CASRSGGGTEAFF. Written as DNA, the CDR3 is TGTGCCAGCAGATCAGGGGGTGGTACTGAAGCTTTCTTT.

The CDR3 is CASSELQGRPRAYEQYF. For the CDR3, the DNA is TGTGCCAGCAGTGAATTACAGGGGCGTCCCCGGGCCTACGAGCAGTACTTC. The chain has TRBV6-1 and TRBJ2-7, with 7 positions matching TRBD1. Germline loops: CDR1 MNHNS, CDR2 SASEGT. Trimming took 2 bases from V and 2 from J; bases not matched to a gene: 12. CDR3 length: 17 amino acids.

This clone came up once. This sequence joins TRBV7-2 and TRBJ1-3; D might be TRBD1 (5 bases). The CDR3 spans 14 residues. V lost 3 bases, J lost 2 bases, and 8 bases lay in between. Germline V gene lookup returns CDR1 SGHTA and CDR2 FQGNSA. The CDR3 loop is CASSLARAGNTIYF. CDR3 DNA: TGTGCCAGCAGCTTGGCCAGGGCTGGAAACACCATATATTTT.

Only a few counts were recorded for this clone. The chain combines TRBV30 with TRBJ1-6; weak D call: TRBD1 (6 bases). This CDR3 has 12 residues. The germline V and J ends were trimmed by 1 base and 8 bases, with 6 bases remaining between them. Germline V gene lookup returns CDR1 GTSNPN and CDR2 SVGIG (reference sequence). The CDR3 DNA reads as TGTGCCTGGAGTGACAGGGATTCACCCCTCCACTTT. Encoded protein: CAWSDRDSPLHF.

The chain uses TRBV30 and TRBJ2-7; TRBD1 might be the D (5 bases). Germline assignment: CDR1 GTSNPN and CDR2 SVGIG (reference sequence). V was cut by 4 bases and J by 1 base, with 8 bases left in between. CDR3 length equals 12 residues. CDR3 DNA sequence: TGTGCCTGGAAAGGGGCGTCCTACGAGCAGTACTTC. Protein sequence: CAWKGASYEQYF.

The genes are TRBV28 and TRBJ1-5, with TRBD1 matching 9 bases. This CDR3 is built from 15 residues. In germline, CDR1 is MDHEN, CDR2 SYDVKM. Unmatched junction bases numbered 7, after V lost 6 bases and J lost 4 bases. The CDR3 spells CASSLGTGRNQPQHF. CDR3 in DNA: TGTGCCAGCAGCCTAGGGACAGGGAGAAATCAGCCCCAGCATTTT.

The rearrangement links TRBV19 to TRBJ2-1; TRBD2 matches 7 bases. Germline V gene lookup returns CDR1 LNHDA and CDR2 SQIVND (reference sequence). The ends lost 7 bases at V and 3 bases at J; junction bases unmatched: 6. The CDR3 length is 14 residues. CDR3 bases: TGTGCCAGTACGGGGGGACGGGGCTACAATGAGCAGTTCTTC. This encodes CASTGGRGYNEQFF.

The chain couples TRBV4-1 to TRBJ2-4, with 10 positions matching TRBD2. The V gene's germline CDR1 is MGHRA and CDR2 YSYEKL. CDR3 length: 19 amino acids. V was pared by 0 bases and J by 0 bases, with 8 bases of the junction left unmatched. The CDR3 region is CASSQDRLAGELAKNIQYF. CDR3 coding DNA: TGCGCCAGCAGCCAAGATCGGCTAGCGGGGGAACTAGCCAAAAACATTCAGTACTTC.

CDR3 amino acids: CASFDGGAVDTQYF. The CDR3 DNA reads TGCGCCAGCTTTGACGGGGGGGCCGTAGATACGCAGTATTTT. The chain carries TRBV5-1 and TRBJ2-3; 8 bases are a match to TRBD2. The CDR3 totals 14 residues. CDR1 and CDR2 from the germline V gene are SGHRS and YFSETQ. V shed 7 bases, J shed 5 bases, and the junction held 9 bases outside the gene matches.

V is TRBV29-1 and J is TRBJ1-1; no reliable D call. Germline CDR1 reads SQVTM; CDR2 reads ANQGSEA. The CDR3 has 13 amino acids. Trimming removed 7 bases from V and 1 base from J, with 13 bases in between. CDR3 loop: CSGQEGSNTEAFF. DNA for the CDR3: TGCAGCGGCCAGGAGGGTTCGAACACTGAAGCTTTCTTT.

The chain combines TRBV9 with TRBJ2-1; 7 bases agree with TRBD1. Germline V gene lookup returns CDR1 SGDLS and CDR2 YYNGEE. This CDR3 has 15 residues. With 4 bases clipped from V and 5 bases from J, the junction kept 9 bases outside the gene matches. The CDR3 DNA reads TGTGCCAGCAGCTCCACCGGGACAGAGAACAATGAGCAGTTCTTC. It yields the protein CASSSTGTENNEQFF. Combining the CDR3 with reference TRBV9 and TRBJ2-1 gives the whole variable domain DSGVTQTPKHLITATGQRVTLRCSPRSGDLSVYWYQQSLDQGLQFLIQYYNGEERAKGNILERFSAQQFPDLHSELNLSSLELGDSALYFCASSSTGTENNEQFFGPGTRLTVL.

The V gene is TRBV10-3, the J gene TRBJ2-1; D is possibly TRBD1 (5 bases). The germline V gene has CDR1 ENHRY and CDR2 SYGVKD. Trimming stripped 4 bases from V and 4 bases from J, with 11 bases between. There are 14 residues in the CDR3. The DNA for the CDR3 is TGTGCCATCAGTGGACAGATCAGGTACAATGAGCAGTTCTTC. Translated, it gives CAISGQIRYNEQFF.